Here is one T cell receptor (beta chain) with its context. The antigen remains undetermined. A sample-barcoded 5' primer and a J-beta primer mix were used in a second PCR of roughly 7 to 11 cycles. TCRdb re-derived calls from the 5' RACE reads in MiXCR, one entry per CDR3 protein. The top ten clones hold 18% of a sample with about 570,000 distinct CDR3 sequences, roughly 28% of them seen once. Every donor provided 8.5 to 10 milliliters of peripheral blood. The V end lost 1 base, the J end lost 1 base, and 6 bases lay between the germline ends. Per germline, CDR1 MGHRA and CDR2 YSYEKL. The CDR3 is made up of 14 amino acids. This specimen belongs to a study of blood T cells in healthy people across ages. Study-wide results and caveats: Age advanced and TCR beta diversity per million T cells fell, roughly linearly.

The chain couples TRBV4-1 to TRBJ2-3; D is ambiguous. The sequencing input was blood. This TCR derives from a woman in her seventies in good health. CDR3 sequence reads: CASSQVDRTDTQYF. CDR3 in DNA: TGCGCCAGCAGCCAAGTAGATCGCACAGATACGCAGTATTTT.